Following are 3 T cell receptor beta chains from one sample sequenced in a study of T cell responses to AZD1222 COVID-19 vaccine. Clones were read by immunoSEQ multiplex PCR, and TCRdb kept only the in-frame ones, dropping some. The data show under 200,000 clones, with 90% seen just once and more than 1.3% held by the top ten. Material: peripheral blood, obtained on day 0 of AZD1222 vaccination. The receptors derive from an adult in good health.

CDR3 loop: CASSPSLDKFTDTQYF. Here the CDR3 DNA reads TGTGCCAGCTCGCCTTCATTGGACAAATTCACAGATACGCAGTATTTT. The rearrangement links TRBV18 to TRBJ2-3; maybe TRBD1 (5 bases). V was clipped by 6 bases and J by 2 bases, with 18 bases between them. Germline-derived CDR1 and CDR2 are KGHSH and LQKENI. This CDR3 region has 16 residues.

CDR3 sequence (DNA): TGTGCCAGCGGACAGGGGACAGGGTTGGTTGAAGCTTTCTTT. It translates to CASGQGTGLVEAFF. V gene TRBV5-4 combines with J gene TRBJ1-1, with 9 positions matching TRBD1. V lost 7 bases to trimming and J lost 7 bases; unmatched junction nucleotides: 11. The CDR3 is 14 residues long. Germline loops: CDR1 SGHNT, CDR2 YYREEE (reference sequence).

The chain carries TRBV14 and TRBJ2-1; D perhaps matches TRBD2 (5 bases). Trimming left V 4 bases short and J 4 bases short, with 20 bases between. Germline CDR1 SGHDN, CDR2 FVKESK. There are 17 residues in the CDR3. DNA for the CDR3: TGTGCCAGCAGCCCACACCTAGGCAGGACTCTTTACAATGAGCAGTTCTTC. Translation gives CASSPHLGRTLYNEQFF.